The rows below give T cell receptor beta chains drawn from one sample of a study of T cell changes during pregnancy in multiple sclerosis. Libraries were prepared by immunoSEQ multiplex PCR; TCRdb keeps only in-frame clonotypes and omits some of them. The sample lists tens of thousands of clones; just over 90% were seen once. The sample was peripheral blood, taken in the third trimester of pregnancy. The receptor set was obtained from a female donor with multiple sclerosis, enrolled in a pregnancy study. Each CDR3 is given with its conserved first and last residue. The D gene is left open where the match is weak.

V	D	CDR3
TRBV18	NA	CASESSASRRGYGYTF
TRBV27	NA	CASSSYTGFGRVNTEAFF
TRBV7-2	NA	CASSLSRNTEAFF
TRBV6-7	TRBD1	CASSYFRQGPYNEQFF
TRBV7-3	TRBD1	CASSLTYGQVPYF
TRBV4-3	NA	CASSRDRQGGGELFF
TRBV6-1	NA	CASSEGVRLKPNEKLFF
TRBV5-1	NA	CASSLERPYEQYF
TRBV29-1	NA	CSVRGGWGMNTEAFF
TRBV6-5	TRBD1	CASSRDSLGYNEQFF
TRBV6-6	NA	CASSYRRGGNTEAFF
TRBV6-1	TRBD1	CASSEVTGQGFYKGNQPQHF
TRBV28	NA	CASRVTGGYGYTF
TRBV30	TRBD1	CAWSVHETGGPPLHF
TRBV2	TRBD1	CASSYTGGTEAFF
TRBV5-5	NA	CASSLVSGADFNSPLHF
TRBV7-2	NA	CASSNGADTEAFF
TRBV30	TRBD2	CAWKLAGGGSTDTQYF
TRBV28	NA	CASSLASSYEQYF
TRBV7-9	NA	CASSHRGARTGELFF
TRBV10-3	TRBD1	CAIKRTGADSPLHF
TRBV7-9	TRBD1	CASSSPGTGDEKLFF
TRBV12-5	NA	CASGPAGANQPQHF
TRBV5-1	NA	CASSKTGSQETQYF
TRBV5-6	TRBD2	CASSLGLAWTDTQYF
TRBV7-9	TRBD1	CASSRGQGNYGYTF
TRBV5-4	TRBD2	CASSLAGSSYNEQFF
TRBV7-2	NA	CASSLSSGENQPQHF
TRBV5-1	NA	CASSMGTSNTEAFF
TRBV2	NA	CASKMTGNTEAFF
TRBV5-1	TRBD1	CASSLQGTSGNTIYF
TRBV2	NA	CASRTDPFYGYTF
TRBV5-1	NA	CASSSGLPEVGEKLFF
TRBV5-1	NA	CASSLGEGGSPLHF
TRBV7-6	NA	CASSQESAGHYEQYF
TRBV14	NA	CASSLGRAYEQYF
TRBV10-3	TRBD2	CAISESSSGFPPYEQYF
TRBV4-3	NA	CASSQDSVGPLETQYF
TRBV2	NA	CASSEQGSHYGYTF
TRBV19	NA	CASSIAYSNQPQHF
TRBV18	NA	CASSLKRENNSPLHF
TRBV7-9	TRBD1	CASSSQKGTDKHEAFF
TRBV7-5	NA	CARSLAPRTVSYTF
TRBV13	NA	CASSLRHSGYTF
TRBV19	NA	CASSMMGGETQYF